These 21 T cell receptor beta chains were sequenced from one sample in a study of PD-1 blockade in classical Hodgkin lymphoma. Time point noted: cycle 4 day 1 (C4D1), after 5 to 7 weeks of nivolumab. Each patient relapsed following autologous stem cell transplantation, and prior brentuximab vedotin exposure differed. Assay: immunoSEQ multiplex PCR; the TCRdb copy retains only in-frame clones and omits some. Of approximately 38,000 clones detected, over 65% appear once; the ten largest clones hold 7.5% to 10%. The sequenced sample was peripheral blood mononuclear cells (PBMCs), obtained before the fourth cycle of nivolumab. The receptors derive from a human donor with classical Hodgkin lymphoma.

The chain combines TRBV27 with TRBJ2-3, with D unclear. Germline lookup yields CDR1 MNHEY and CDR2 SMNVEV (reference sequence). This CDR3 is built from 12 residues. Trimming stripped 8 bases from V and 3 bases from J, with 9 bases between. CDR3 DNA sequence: TGTGCCAGCGGATCCTATACAGATACGCAGTATTTT. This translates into CASGSYTDTQYF.

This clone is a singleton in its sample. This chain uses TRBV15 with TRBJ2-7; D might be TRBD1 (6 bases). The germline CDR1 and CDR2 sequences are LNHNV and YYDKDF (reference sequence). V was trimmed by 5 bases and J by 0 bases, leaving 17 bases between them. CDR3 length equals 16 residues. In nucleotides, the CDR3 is TGTGCCACCAGCGGCACAGGGAGTATGAGCTCCTACGAGCAGTACTTC. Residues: CATSGTGSMSSYEQYF.

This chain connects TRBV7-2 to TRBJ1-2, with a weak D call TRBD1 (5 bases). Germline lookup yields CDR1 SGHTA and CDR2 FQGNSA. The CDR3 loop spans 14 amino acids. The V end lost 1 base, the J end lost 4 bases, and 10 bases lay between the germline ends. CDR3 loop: CASSLEAGPYGYTF. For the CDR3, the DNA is TGTGCCAGCAGCTTAGAGGCGGGACCCTATGGCTACACCTTC. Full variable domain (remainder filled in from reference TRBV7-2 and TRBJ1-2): GAGVSQSPSNKVTEKGKDVELRCDPISGHTALYWYRQSLGQGLEFLIYFQGNSAPDKSGLPSDRFSAERTGGSVSTLTIQRTQQEDSAVYLCASSLEAGPYGYTFGSGTRLTVV.

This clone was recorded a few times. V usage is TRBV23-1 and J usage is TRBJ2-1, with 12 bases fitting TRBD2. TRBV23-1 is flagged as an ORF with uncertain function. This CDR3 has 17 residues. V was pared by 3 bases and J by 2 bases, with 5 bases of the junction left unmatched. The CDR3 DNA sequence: TGCGCCAGCAGTCACAGACTAGCGGGGGAAACCTACAATGAGCAGTTCTTC. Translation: CASSHRLAGETYNEQFF.

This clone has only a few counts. The CDR3 DNA sequence: TGTGCCAGCAGTACCCAGGGGGGCCGGGAGACCCAGTACTTC. Translation: CASSTQGGRETQYF. The chain recombines TRBV28 with TRBJ2-5, with D possibly being TRBD1 (7 bases). This CDR3 has 14 amino acids. Germline values: CDR1 MDHEN, CDR2 SYDVKM. V lost 5 bases and J 5 bases, leaving 15 bases between the germline ends.

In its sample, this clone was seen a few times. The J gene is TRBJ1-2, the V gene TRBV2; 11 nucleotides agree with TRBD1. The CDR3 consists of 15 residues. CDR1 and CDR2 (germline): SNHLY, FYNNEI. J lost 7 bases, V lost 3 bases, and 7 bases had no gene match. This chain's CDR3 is CASSDPGQGARGYTF. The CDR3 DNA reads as TGTGCCAGCAGTGACCCCGGACAGGGGGCACGTGGCTACACCTTC.

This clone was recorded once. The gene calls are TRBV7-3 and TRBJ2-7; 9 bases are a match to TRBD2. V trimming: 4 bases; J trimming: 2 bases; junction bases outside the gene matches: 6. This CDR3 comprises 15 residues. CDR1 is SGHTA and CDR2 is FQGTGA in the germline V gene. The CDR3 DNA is TGTGCCAGCAGCTCCGGGGCTAGCGGGACCTACGAGCAGTACTTC. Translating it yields CASSSGASGTYEQYF.

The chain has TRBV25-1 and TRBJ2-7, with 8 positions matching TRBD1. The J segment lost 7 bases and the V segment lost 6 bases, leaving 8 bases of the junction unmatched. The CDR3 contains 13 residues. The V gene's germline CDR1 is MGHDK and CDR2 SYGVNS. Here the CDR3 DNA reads TGTGCCAGCAGAGACAGGGGCAGACGGGAGCAGTACTTC. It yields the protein CASRDRGRREQYF.

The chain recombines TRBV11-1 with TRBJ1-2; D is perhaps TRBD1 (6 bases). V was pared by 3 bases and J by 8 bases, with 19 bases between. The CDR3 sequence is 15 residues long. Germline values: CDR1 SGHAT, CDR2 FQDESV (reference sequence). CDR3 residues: CASSLGPRGPGGYTF. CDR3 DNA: TGTGCCAGCAGCTTGGGACCCAGGGGCCCGGGGGGCTACACCTTC.

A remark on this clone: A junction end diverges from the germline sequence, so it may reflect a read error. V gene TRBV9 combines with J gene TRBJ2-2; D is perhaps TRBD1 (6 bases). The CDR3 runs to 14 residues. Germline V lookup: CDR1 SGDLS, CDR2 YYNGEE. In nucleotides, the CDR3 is TGTGCTAGCAGCTCCACCCAGGGGCCCGGGGAGCTGTTTTTT. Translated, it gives CASSSTQGPGELFF.

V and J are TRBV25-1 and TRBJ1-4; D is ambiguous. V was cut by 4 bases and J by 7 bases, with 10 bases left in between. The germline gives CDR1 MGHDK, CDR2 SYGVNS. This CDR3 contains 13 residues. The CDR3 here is CASSGQRGEKLFF. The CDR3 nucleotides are TGTGCCAGCAGTGGGCAGCGGGGTGAAAAACTGTTTTTT.

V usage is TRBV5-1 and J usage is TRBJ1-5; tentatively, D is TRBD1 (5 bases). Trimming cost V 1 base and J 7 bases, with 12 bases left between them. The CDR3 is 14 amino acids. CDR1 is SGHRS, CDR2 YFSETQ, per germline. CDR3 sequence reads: CASSLLGDGQPQHF. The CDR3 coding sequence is TGCGCCAGCAGCTTGCTAGGGGACGGGCAGCCCCAGCATTTT.

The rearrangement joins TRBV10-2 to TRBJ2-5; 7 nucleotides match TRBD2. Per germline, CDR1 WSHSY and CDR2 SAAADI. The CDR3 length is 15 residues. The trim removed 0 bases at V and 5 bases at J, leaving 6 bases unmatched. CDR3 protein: CASSESAGGGETQYF. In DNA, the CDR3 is TGCGCCAGCAGTGAGTCTGCCGGGGGAGGGGAGACCCAGTACTTC.

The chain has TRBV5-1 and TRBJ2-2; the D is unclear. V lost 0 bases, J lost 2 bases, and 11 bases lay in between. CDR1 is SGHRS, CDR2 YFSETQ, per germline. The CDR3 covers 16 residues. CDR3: CASSLARWGNTGELFF. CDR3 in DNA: TGCGCCAGCAGCTTGGCCCGCTGGGGTAACACCGGGGAGCTGTTTTTT.

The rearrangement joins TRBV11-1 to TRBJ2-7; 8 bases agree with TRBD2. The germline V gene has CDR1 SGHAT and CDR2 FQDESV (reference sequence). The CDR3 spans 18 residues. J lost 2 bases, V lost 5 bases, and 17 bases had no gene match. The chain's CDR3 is CASSPTTLERGYPYEQYF. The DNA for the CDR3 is TGTGCCAGCAGCCCGACAACTCTAGAGCGGGGGTACCCCTACGAGCAGTACTTC. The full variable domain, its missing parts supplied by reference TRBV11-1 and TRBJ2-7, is EAEVAQSPRYKITEKSQAVAFWCDPISGHATLYWYRQILGQGPELLVQFQDESVVDDSQLPKDRFSAERLKGVDSTLKIQPAELGDSAMYLCASSPTTLERGYPYEQYFGPGTRLTVT.

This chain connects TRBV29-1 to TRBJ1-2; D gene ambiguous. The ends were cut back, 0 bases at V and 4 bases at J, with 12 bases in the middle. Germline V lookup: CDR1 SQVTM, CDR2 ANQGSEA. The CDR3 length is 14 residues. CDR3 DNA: TGCAGCGTTGAAGATGGGAGCACGCCCTATGGCTACACCTTC. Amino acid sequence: CSVEDGSTPYGYTF.

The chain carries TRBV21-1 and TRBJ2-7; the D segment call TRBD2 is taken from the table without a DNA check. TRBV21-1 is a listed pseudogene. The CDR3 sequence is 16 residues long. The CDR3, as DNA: TGTGCCAGCAGCATAGGGGAGGGGTATGCATCCTACGAGCAGTACTTC. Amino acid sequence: CASSIGEGYASYEQYF.

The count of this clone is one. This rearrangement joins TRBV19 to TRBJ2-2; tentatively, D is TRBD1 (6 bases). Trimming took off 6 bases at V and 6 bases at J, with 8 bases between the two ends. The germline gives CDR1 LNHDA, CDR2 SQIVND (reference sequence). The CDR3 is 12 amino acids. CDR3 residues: CASRQGPGELFF. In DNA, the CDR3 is TGTGCCAGTAGACAGGGTCCCGGGGAGCTGTTTTTT.

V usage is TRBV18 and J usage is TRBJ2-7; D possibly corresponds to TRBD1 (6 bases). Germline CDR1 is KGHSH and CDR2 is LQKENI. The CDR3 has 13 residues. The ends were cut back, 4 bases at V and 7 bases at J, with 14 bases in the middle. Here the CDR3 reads CASSQITGREQYF. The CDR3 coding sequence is TGTGCCAGCTCACAAATTACAGGGCGAGAGCAGTACTTC.

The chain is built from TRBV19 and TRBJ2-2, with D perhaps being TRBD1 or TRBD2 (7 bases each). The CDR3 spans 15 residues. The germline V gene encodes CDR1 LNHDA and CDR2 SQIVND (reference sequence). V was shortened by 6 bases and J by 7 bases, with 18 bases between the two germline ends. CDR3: CASSPRGGSGGELFF. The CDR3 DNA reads TGTGCCAGTAGCCCCAGGGGGGGATCGGGCGGGGAGCTGTTTTTT. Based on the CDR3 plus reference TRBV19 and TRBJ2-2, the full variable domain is DGGITQSPKYLFRKEGQNVTLSCEQNLNHDAMYWYRQDPGQGLRLIYYSQIVNDFQKGDIAEGYSVSREKKESFPLTVTSAQKNPTAFYLCASSPRGGSGGELFFGEGSRLTVL.

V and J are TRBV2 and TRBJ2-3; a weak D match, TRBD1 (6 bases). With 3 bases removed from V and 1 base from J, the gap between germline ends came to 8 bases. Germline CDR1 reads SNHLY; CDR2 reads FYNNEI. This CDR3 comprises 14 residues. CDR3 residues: CASSENRGTDTQYF. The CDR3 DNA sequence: TGTGCCAGCAGTGAGAACAGGGGCACAGATACGCAGTATTTT.